The rows below give T cell receptor beta chains drawn from one sample of a study of metastatic and nonmetastatic thyroid tumors. TCRdb reassembled clones from the PCR reads with MiXCR. Among more than 30,000 clones listed, approximately 19% were seen once. What was sequenced was blood. These receptors all come from a female donor with papillary thyroid cancer or a benign thyroid nodule (not recorded which). Some clones in this sample may be carry-over from other donors' samples. Both conserved end residues are part of each CDR3. D genes are given only for firm matches. Only some rows state a clone size, as once, few, many or a class for expanded clones.

v_call,clone_size,d_call,j_call,cdr3_nt,cdr3_aa
TRBV6-2/TRBV6-3,few,TRBD1,TRBJ2-3,TGTGCCAGCAGTTATCTGGGGGACAGGGGGCCGGGAGATACGCAGTATTTT,CASSYLGDRGPGDTQYF
TRBV4-1,many,TRBD1,TRBJ1-6,TGCGCCAGCAGCCAATCGCGACAGGGGGCTTCACCCCTCCACTTT,CASSQSRQGASPLHF
TRBV27,many,NA,TRBJ1-1,TGTGCCAGCAGTTTGATCTTTGACAGTGAAGCTTTCTTT,CASSLIFDSEAFF
TRBV27,many,NA,TRBJ2-1,TGTGCCAGCAGGACTAGTAGGCATGAGCAGTTCTTC,CASRTSRHEQFF
TRBV7-9,many,TRBD1,TRBJ1-1,TGTGCCAGTACGGAGGGGGCGTCGAACACTGAAGCTTTCTTT,CASTEGASNTEAFF
TRBV6-1,medium-sized,TRBD1,TRBJ1-1,TGTGCCAGCGCGGGGACAGGGGGCCGAGCCACTGAAGCTTTCTTT,CASAGTGGRATEAFF
TRBV7-2,many,NA,TRBJ1-2,TGTGCCAGCAGCCCCTGGCGCTCCGCGGGTGGCTACACCTTC,CASSPWRSAGGYTF
TRBV19,medium-sized,NA,TRBJ1-5,TGTGCCAGTAGTATACCGACCAACCCCCAGCATTTT,CASSIPTNPQHF
TRBV5-1,NA,NA,TRBJ1-6,TGCGCCAGCAGCTTGGCCCCGGTGGGGGATTCACCCCTCCACTTT,CASSLAPVGDSPLHF
TRBV19,many,NA,TRBJ1-1,TGTGCCAGTAGTCCCAGACAGGTCACTGAAGCTTTCTTT,CASSPRQVTEAFF
TRBV5-4,NA,NA,TRBJ2-5,TGTGCCAGCAGCCTCCGGGGAGACCAAGAGACCCAGTACTTC,CASSLRGDQETQYF
TRBV19,many,NA,TRBJ2-2,TGTGCCAGTAGTACCGAGACAGGTCCCGGGGAGCTGTTTTTT,CASSTETGPGELFF
TRBV13,many,NA,TRBJ1-3,TGTGCCAGCAGCTTCGGACAGCTACTCAACACCATATATTTT,CASSFGQLLNTIYF
TRBV7-9,NA,NA,TRBJ1-4,TGTGCCAGCAGCTTCAGTGCCGGGGGGGAAAAACTGTTTTTT,CASSFSAGGEKLFF
TRBV11-2,many,NA,TRBJ1-1,TGTGCCAGCAGCCCGACGTTAAGGGCGAGGACTGAAGCTTTCTTT,CASSPTLRARTEAFF
TRBV27,NA,NA,TRBJ2-1,TGTGCCAGCAGTTTATTGGGGGGCAATGAGCAGTTCTTC,CASSLLGGNEQFF
TRBV2,many,NA,TRBJ1-2,TGTGCCAGCAGTGACGGGCCGGACTGGGAGGGCTACACCTTC,CASSDGPDWEGYTF
TRBV6-1,few,TRBD1,TRBJ2-1,TGTGCCAGCAGTGCCTCTGGGACAGTTTACAATGAGCAGTTCTTC,CASSASGTVYNEQFF
TRBV6-5,few,NA,TRBJ1-2,TGTGCCAGCATTTCGGACCAGGGCTCCTGGGGTGGCTACACCTTC,CASISDQGSWGGYTF
TRBV4-3,NA,NA,TRBJ2-1,TGCGCCAGCAGGCCTACTCAGGGCAATGAGCAGTTCTTC,CASRPTQGNEQFF
TRBV24-1,NA,NA,TRBJ2-1,TGTGCCACCGGGGGAGACCTGGACTCGAACAATGAGCAGTTCTTC,CATGGDLDSNNEQFF
TRBV20-1,NA,NA,TRBJ2-7,TGCAGTGCTAGTGAGGGGCGCCGGAACTACGAGCAGTACTTC,CSASEGRRNYEQYF
TRBV5-1,many,NA,TRBJ1-2,TGCGCCAGCAGCTTGCCAGGAGGGAACTATGGCTACACCTTC,CASSLPGGNYGYTF
TRBV5-1,NA,TRBD1,TRBJ2-7,TGCGCCAGCAGCGCCGGGCAGGGGGCCAGAGAGCAGTACTTC,CASSAGQGAREQYF